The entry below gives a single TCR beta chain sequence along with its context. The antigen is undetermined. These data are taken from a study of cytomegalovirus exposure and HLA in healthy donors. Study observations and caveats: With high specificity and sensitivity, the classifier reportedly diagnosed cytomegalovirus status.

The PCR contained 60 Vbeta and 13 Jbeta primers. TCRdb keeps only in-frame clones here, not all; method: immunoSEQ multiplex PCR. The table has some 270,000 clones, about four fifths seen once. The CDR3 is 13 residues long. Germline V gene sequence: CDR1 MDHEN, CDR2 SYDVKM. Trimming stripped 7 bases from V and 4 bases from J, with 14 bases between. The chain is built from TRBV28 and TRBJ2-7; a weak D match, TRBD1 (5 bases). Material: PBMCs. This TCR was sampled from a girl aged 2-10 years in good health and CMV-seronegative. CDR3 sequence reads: CASTPEDRYEQYF. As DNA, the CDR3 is TGTGCCAGCACTCCAGAAGACAGATACGAGCAGTACTTC.